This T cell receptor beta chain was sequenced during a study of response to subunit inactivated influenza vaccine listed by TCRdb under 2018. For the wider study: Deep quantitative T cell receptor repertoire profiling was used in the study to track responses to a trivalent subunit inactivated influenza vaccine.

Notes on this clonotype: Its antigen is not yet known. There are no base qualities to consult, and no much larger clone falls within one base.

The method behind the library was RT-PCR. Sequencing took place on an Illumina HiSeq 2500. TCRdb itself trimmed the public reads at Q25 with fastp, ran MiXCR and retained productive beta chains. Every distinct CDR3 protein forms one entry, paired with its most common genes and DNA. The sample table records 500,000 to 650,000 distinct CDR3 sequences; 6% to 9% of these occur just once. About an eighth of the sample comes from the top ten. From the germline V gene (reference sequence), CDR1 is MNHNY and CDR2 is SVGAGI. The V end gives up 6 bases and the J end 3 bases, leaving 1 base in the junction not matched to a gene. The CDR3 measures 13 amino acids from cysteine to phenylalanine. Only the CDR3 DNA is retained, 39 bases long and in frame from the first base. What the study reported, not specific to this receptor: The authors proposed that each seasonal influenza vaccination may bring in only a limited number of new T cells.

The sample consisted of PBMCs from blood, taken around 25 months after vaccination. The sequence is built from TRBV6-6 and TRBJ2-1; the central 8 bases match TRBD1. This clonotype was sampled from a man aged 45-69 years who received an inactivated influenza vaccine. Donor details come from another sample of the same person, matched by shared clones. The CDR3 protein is CASRQGVYNEQFF. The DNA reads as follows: TGTGCCAGCAGACAGGGGGTCTACAATGAGCAGTTCTTC.